The 18 T cell receptor beta chains below were found in one sample sequenced in a study of blood T cell repertoires in COVID-19 (dated by TCRdb to the early 2020s). The library relied on the immunoSEQ multiplex PCR assay. Sourced from immuneACCESS, this table was stored by TCRdb with only in-frame sequences that have V and J called. A share of the clones is absent; for the studies checked, an unresolved V gene accounts for under half, and the remainder has no known explanation. The sample data list 110,000 or so clones, and around 74% of these were observed just once. The top ten constitute roughly a fifth of the sample. The specimen was peripheral blood. These receptors all come from a woman in her 70s with acute or convalescent COVID-19.

The rearrangement joins TRBV7-6 to TRBJ2-2; the match to TRBD2 covers 13 bases. The V segment lost 5 bases and the J segment 6 bases; nucleotides outside the gene matches: 15. The CDR3 is made up of 19 amino acids. The germline V gene encodes CDR1 SGHVS and CDR2 FNYEAQ. CDR3 region: CASSRAGTSGAQSAGELFF. The CDR3 region has the DNA TGTGCCAGCAGCCGAGCCGGGACTAGCGGGGCGCAAAGCGCCGGGGAGCTGTTTTTT.

This clone has a handful of counts. This sequence joins TRBV25-1 and TRBJ1-6, with 9 bases identical to TRBD1. Looked up from germline, CDR1 is MGHDK and CDR2 is SYGVNS. J lost 9 bases, V lost 6 bases, and 6 bases had no gene match. The CDR3 sequence is 14 residues long. The CDR3 here is CASSWDRESSPLHF. CDR3 nucleotides: TGTGCCAGCAGCTGGGACAGGGAAAGTTCACCCCTCCACTTT.

V is TRBV12-3 or TRBV12-4 and J is TRBJ1-1; 7 bases align to TRBD1. With 7 bases clipped from V and 8 bases from J, the junction kept 10 bases outside the gene matches. The CDR3 is 13 amino acids. CDR3 sequence (DNA): TGTGCCAGCACCAAGGGGGCCGGGACAGAAGCTTTCTTT. This gives the protein CASTKGAGTEAFF.

This clone was recorded a few times. The chain is built from TRBV6-1 and TRBJ1-6, with D unresolved. The CDR3 spans 16 residues. In germline, CDR1 is MNHNS, CDR2 SASEGT. Trimming shortened V by 3 bases and J by 3 bases, and 12 bases separated the two germline ends. In nucleotides, the CDR3 is TGTGCCAGCAGTGACCTGCAGAGGATCTATAATTCACCCCTCCACTTT. Amino acid sequence: CASSDLQRIYNSPLHF.

The chain combines TRBV2 with TRBJ2-7, with 7 bases fitting TRBD1. The CDR3 consists of 13 residues. The germline gives CDR1 SNHLY, CDR2 FYNNEI. V dropped 5 bases and J dropped 6; count of bases not matched to a gene: 7. CDR3 DNA sequence: TGTGCCAGCAGTCCTAACAGGGGCGGCGAGCAGTACTTC. Translated, it gives CASSPNRGGEQYF.

This clone occurred a few times. This sequence joins TRBV4-2 and TRBJ1-5; D not resolved. The CDR3 contains 15 residues. V gave up 0 bases and J gave up 3 bases, with 9 bases separating them. Germline V gene sequence: CDR1 LGHNA, CDR2 YNFKEQ. CDR3 in DNA: TGTGCCAGCAGCCAAGAGGAGACTGTCAATCAGCCCCAGCATTTT. Encoded protein: CASSQEETVNQPQHF.

V gene TRBV3-1 (or the pseudogene TRBV3-2) combines with J gene TRBJ2-1; perhaps TRBD2 as D (7 bases). There are 16 residues in the CDR3. The V and J ends lost 1 base and 5 bases respectively, with 15 bases between them. Germline CDR1 and CDR2: LGHDT and YNNKEL (reference sequence). The CDR3 DNA reads TGTGCCAGCAGCCAAGCCTCGGGGGGCCTCAACAATGAGCAGTTCTTC. Translated: CASSQASGGLNNEQFF.

The V gene is TRBV6-5, the J gene TRBJ1-5; 7 nucleotides align to TRBD1. V gave up 5 bases and J gave up 7 bases; unmatched junction bases: 5. This CDR3 comprises 13 residues. From germline, CDR1 is MNHEY and CDR2 SVGAGI. CDR3 region: CASSTGERQPQHF. The CDR3 DNA reads TGTGCCAGCAGTACAGGGGAAAGGCAGCCCCAGCATTTT.

This clone has just a few counts. The V gene is TRBV11-2, the J gene TRBJ1-1; tentative D call: TRBD1 (5 bases). The CDR3 runs to 15 residues. CDR1 is SGHAT and CDR2 is FQNNGV in the germline V gene. V was trimmed by 3 bases and J by 5 bases, leaving 16 bases between them. CDR3 in amino acids: CASSFHGQGKTEAFF. DNA for the CDR3: TGTGCCAGCAGCTTCCATGGGCAGGGTAAGACTGAAGCTTTCTTT.

This chain uses TRBV11-2 with TRBJ1-4; TRBD1 matches at 7 bases. The length of the CDR3 is 16 residues. Germline V gene lookup returns CDR1 SGHAT and CDR2 FQNNGV. Unmatched junction bases numbered 7, after V lost 1 base and J lost 5 bases. The CDR3 protein is CASSLGWGQRNEKLFF. The DNA for the CDR3 is TGTGCCAGCAGCTTAGGTTGGGGACAGAGAAATGAAAAACTGTTTTTT.

The CDR3: CAWRGDTNTGELFF. CDR3 coding DNA: TGTGCCTGGAGGGGTGACACCAACACCGGGGAGCTGTTTTTT. V is TRBV30 and J is TRBJ2-2; no clear D. The CDR3 consists of 14 residues. Germline V gene lookup returns CDR1 GTSNPN and CDR2 SVGIG (reference sequence). V was trimmed by 3 bases and J by 2 bases, leaving 10 bases between them.

This chain connects TRBV7-8 to TRBJ1-1, with a weak D call TRBD1 (6 bases). The germline V and J ends were trimmed by 5 bases and 0 bases, with 10 bases remaining between them. CDR1 is SGHVS and CDR2 is FQNEAQ in the germline V gene. The CDR3 has 14 residues. CDR3 in amino acids: CASSPHRVNTEAFF. For the CDR3, the DNA is TGTGCCAGCAGCCCTCACAGGGTGAACACTGAAGCTTTCTTT.

The chain uses TRBV7-9 and TRBJ2-5, with D possibly TRBD1 on 7 matching bases. Trimming removed 8 bases at V and 5 bases at J, with 21 bases between. The CDR3 loop spans 15 amino acids. Germline CDR1 SEHNR, CDR2 FQNEAQ (reference sequence). The CDR3 here is CASGLEGARGETQYF. CDR3 sequence (DNA): TGTGCCAGCGGGTTGGAGGGGGCAAGAGGGGAGACCCAGTACTTC. Together with reference TRBV7-9 and TRBJ2-5, the CDR3 gives the full variable domain: DTGVSQNPRHKITKRGQNVTFRCDPISEHNRLYWYRQTLGQGPEFLTYFQNEAQLEKSRLLSDRFSAERPKGSFSTLEIQRTEQGDSAMYLCASGLEGARGETQYFGPGTRLLVL.

The chain is built from TRBV28 and TRBJ2-3; 13 bases map to TRBD2. V shed 6 bases, J shed 3 bases, and the junction held 9 bases outside the gene matches. The CDR3 length is 17 residues. CDR1 and CDR2 from the germline V gene are MDHEN and SYDVKM. For the CDR3, the DNA is TGTGCCAGCAGCCGAGGGACTAGCGGGGTCGGTACAGATACGCAGTATTTT. It translates to CASSRGTSGVGTDTQYF. Full variable domain (remainder filled in from reference TRBV28 and TRBJ2-3): DVKVTQSSRYLVKRTGEKVFLECVQDMDHENMFWYRQDPGLGLRLIYFSYDVKMKEKGDIPEGYSVSREKKERFSLILESASTNQTSMYLCASSRGTSGVGTDTQYFGPGTRLTVL.

This clone occurred a few times. V is TRBV10-3 and J is TRBJ1-5, with D possibly TRBD1 on 5 matching bases. V gave up 3 bases and J gave up 5 bases, with 11 bases separating them. Germline V gene sequence: CDR1 ENHRY, CDR2 SYGVKD. The CDR3 is 14 amino acids. The chain's CDR3 is CAISEEGAHQPQHF. CDR3 bases: TGTGCCATCAGTGAAGAAGGGGCCCATCAGCCCCAGCATTTT.

The chain combines TRBV12-3 or TRBV12-4 with TRBJ2-7, with D perhaps TRBD1 (5 bases). The CDR3 covers 13 residues. The V and J ends lost 8 bases and 1 base respectively, with 12 bases between them. The CDR3 DNA follows: TGTGCCAGCTGTTCGGACAAATCCTACGAGCAGTACTTC. Amino acids: CASCSDKSYEQYF.

The J gene is TRBJ1-1, the V gene TRBV6-5; D not certain. The CDR3 covers 13 residues. The V and J ends lost 6 bases and 7 bases respectively, with 15 bases between them. Per germline, CDR1 MNHEY and CDR2 SVGAGI. CDR3 sequence (DNA): TGTGCCAGCAGCCCCTGGAGGCTCAATGAAGCTTTCTTT. Protein sequence: CASSPWRLNEAFF.

This chain joins TRBV7-2 and TRBJ1-2; 11 bases are shared with TRBD1. V dropped 3 bases and J dropped 6; count of bases not matched to a gene: 6. CDR1 and CDR2 from the germline V gene are SGHTA and FQGNSA. The CDR3 has 15 residues. The CDR3 spells CASSFNQDRGHGYTF. The CDR3 DNA follows: TGTGCCAGCAGCTTTAACCAGGACAGGGGGCATGGCTACACCTTC.